The sequence of this T cell receptor (beta chain) was determined in a study of blood T cell repertoires in COVID-19. Overall study context: The United States, Italy and Spain supplied acute and convalescent COVID-19 samples. PBMCs, B-cell-depleted T cells, or T cells were the source of the cDNA or gDNA that made up the material.

Source study methods: Estimates of nucleated cell counts were drawn from the amplification of reference gene primers. Profiled with immunoSEQ multiplex PCR; TCRdb holds only in-frame clones, not every one. Clone size and the V and J calls come from that table; the DNA yielded D and trimming. The sample yields about 250,000 clones, around three quarters seen once. CDR3 length: 15 residues. CDR1 is SGHNT and CDR2 is YYREEE in the germline V gene (reference sequence). Between the trimmed V and J ends, which lost 7 bases and 5 bases, there was a span of 21 bases. The source is a woman at least 80 years old with acute or convalescent COVID-19. The chain recombines TRBV5-4 with TRBJ1-2; D might be TRBD1 (5 bases). Sequencing used peripheral blood. The CDR3 protein is CASSSVEVGGYGYTF. The CDR3 region has the DNA TGTGCCAGCTCCTCGGTGGAGGTCGGGGGGTATGGCTACACCTTC.